This TCR beta chain was recorded in a study of T cell changes during pregnancy in multiple sclerosis. The germline V gene encodes CDR1 LGHNA and CDR2 YNFKEQ. Trimming cost V 0 bases and J 7 bases, with 7 bases left between them. The CDR3 runs to 13 residues. TCRdb's copy holds only in-frame clones and misses some; the assay was immunoSEQ multiplex PCR. The sample includes around 15,000 clones, approximately 81% of them seen just once. The TCR was taken from a female donor in good health, enrolled as a control in a pregnancy study. Sample: CD8+ T cells from peripheral blood mononuclear cells, taken in the third trimester of pregnancy. The rearrangement links TRBV4-2 to TRBJ2-1; D possibly corresponds to TRBD2 (5 bases). The CDR3 nucleotides are TGTGCCAGCAGCCAAGAACTAGAAAATGAGCAGTTCTTC. It encodes CASSQELENEQFF.